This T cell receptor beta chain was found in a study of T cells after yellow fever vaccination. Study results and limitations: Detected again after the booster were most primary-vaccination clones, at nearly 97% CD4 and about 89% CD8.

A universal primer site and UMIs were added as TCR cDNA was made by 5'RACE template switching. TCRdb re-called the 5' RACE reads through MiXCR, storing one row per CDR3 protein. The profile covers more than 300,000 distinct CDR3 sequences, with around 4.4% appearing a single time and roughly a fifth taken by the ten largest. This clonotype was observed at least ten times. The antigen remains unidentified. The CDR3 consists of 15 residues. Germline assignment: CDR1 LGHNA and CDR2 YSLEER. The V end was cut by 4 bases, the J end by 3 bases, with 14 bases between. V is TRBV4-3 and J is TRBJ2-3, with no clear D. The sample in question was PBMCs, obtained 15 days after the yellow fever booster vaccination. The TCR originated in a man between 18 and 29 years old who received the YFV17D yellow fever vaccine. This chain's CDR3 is CASSLQGSLTDTQYF. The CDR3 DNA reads TGCGCCAGCAGCCTTCAAGGAAGTTTGACAGATACGCAGTATTTT.